This passage covers 6 T cell receptor beta chains from one sample sequenced in a study of T-cell reconstitution after alpha-beta-depleted transplantation in children. The TCRbeta library was prepared with unique molecular identifiers. TCRdb reanalysed the PCR reads using MiXCR and keeps one entry per CDR3 protein. Of almost 500,000 distinct CDR3 sequences listed, about 12% are singletons. Sequencing was performed on PBMCs from the stem cell graft donor, taken from the stem cell graft. Every receptor here comes from a human donor who donated a stem cell graft to a child with combined immunodeficiency.

This clonotype was recorded a few times. This chain connects TRBV29-1 to TRBJ2-3; 7 nucleotides align to TRBD1. The V segment lost 2 bases and the J segment 6 bases; nucleotides outside the gene matches: 8. The CDR3 contains 14 residues. CDR1 and CDR2 from the germline V gene are SQVTM and ANQGSEA. The CDR3 is CSVEMGQMTDTQYF. For the CDR3, the DNA is TGCAGCGTTGAAATGGGACAGATGACGGATACGCAGTATTTT.

The V call is TRBV6-5, the J call TRBJ1-1; TRBD1 aligns across 9 bases. This CDR3 spans 14 amino acids. The trim removed 6 bases at V and 4 bases at J, leaving 6 bases unmatched. From germline, CDR1 is MNHEY and CDR2 SVGAGI. CDR3: CASSPGQGTTEAFF. CDR3 nucleotide sequence: TGTGCCAGCAGCCCGGGACAGGGTACCACTGAAGCTTTCTTT.

This clonotype has more than one count but fewer than ten. V and J are TRBV7-6 and TRBJ1-1; D remains ambiguous. Germline CDR1 and CDR2: SGHVS and FNYEAQ. V gave up 1 base and J gave up 3 bases, with 15 bases separating them. The CDR3 loop spans 16 amino acids. This CDR3 is CASSLGTKGWHTEAFF. The CDR3 DNA sequence: TGTGCCAGCAGCTTAGGTACGAAGGGTTGGCACACTGAAGCTTTCTTT.

The V call is TRBV7-6, the J call TRBJ2-1, with 14 bases aligning to TRBD2. Germline V CDR1 and CDR2: SGHVS, FNYEAQ. V dropped 11 bases and J dropped 6; count of bases not matched to a gene: 9. The CDR3 loop spans 15 amino acids. In nucleotides, the CDR3 is TGTGCCTCTGGGGGGACTAGCGGGAGTGGCAATGAGCAGTTCTTC. Protein sequence: CASGGTSGSGNEQFF.

The chain carries TRBV25-1 and TRBJ2-7; 12 nucleotides line up with TRBD1. The V gene's germline CDR1 is MGHDK and CDR2 SYGVNS. The CDR3 covers 16 residues. V trimming: 0 bases; J trimming: 4 bases; junction bases outside the gene matches: 4. The DNA of the CDR3 is TGTGCCAGCAGTGAATACCGGGACAGGGGGCAATACGAGCAGTACTTC. It yields the protein CASSEYRDRGQYEQYF.

CDR3 DNA: TGTGCCAGCAGTTTATCAATCGGACTCAACTATGGCTACACCTTC. It translates to CASSLSIGLNYGYTF. The rearrangement joins TRBV12-3 or TRBV12-4 to TRBJ1-2; the D is unclear. V lost 2 bases and J lost 2, with 12 bases in between. The CDR3 is 15 residues long.